This T cell receptor beta chain appears in the sequencing data of a study of T cell changes during pregnancy in multiple sclerosis. Profiled with immunoSEQ multiplex PCR; TCRdb holds only in-frame clones, not every one. The data show tens of thousands of clones, 94% seen once. The sample here was CD4+ T cells from peripheral blood mononuclear cells, taken after pregnancy. This TCR was sampled from a female donor with multiple sclerosis, enrolled in a pregnancy study.

CDR3 bases: TGTGCCAGCAGCCCTCTTTTCCCTATAGAGGGGGCTGATAATGAGCAGTTCTTC. Amino acid sequence: CASSPLFPIEGADNEQFF. V and J are TRBV28 and TRBJ2-1, with TRBD1 matching 7 bases. CDR3 size: 18 residues. In germline, CDR1 is MDHEN, CDR2 SYDVKM. V lost 6 bases, J lost 7 bases, and 21 bases stayed unmatched. The whole variable domain, filled in from reference TRBV28 and TRBJ2-1, reads DVKVTQSSRYLVKRTGEKVFLECVQDMDHENMFWYRQDPGLGLRLIYFSYDVKMKEKGDIPEGYSVSREKKERFSLILESASTNQTSMYLCASSPLFPIEGADNEQFFGPGTRLTVL.